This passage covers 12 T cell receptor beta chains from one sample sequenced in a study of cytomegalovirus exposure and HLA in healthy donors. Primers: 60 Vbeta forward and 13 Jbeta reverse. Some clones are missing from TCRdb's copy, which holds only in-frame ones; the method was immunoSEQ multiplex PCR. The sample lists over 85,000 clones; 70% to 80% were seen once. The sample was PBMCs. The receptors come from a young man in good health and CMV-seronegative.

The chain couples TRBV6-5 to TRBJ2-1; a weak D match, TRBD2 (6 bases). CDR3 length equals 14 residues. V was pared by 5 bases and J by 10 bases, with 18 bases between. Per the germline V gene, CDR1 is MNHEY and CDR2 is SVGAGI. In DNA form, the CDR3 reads TGTGCCAGCAGTCCTACTAGCAAGTCATGGGAGCAGTTCTTC. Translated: CASSPTSKSWEQFF.

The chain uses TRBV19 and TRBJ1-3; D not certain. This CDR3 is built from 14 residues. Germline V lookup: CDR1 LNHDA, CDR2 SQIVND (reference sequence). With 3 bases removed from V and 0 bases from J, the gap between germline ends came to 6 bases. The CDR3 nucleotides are TGTGCCAGTAGTATCGGAGGCTCTGGAAACACCATATATTTT. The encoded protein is CASSIGGSGNTIYF.

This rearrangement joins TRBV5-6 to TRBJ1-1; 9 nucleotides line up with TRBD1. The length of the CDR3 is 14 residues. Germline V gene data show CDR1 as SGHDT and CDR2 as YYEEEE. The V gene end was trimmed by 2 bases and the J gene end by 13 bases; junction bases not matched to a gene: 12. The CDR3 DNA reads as TGTGCCAGCAGCTTATTACAGGGGGCGCGTAAAGTTTTCTTT. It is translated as CASSLLQGARKVFF.

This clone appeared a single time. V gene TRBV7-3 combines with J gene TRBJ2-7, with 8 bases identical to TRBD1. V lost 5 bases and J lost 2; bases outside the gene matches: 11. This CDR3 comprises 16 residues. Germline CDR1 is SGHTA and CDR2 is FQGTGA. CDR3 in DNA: TGTGCCAGCAGCCCGCGTGGGGGACAGGCTACCTACGAGCAGTACTTC. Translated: CASSPRGGQATYEQYF.

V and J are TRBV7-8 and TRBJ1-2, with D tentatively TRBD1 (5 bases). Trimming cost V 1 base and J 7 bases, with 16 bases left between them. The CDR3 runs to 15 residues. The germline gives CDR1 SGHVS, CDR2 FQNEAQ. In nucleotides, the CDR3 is TGTGCCAGCAGCTTAGTTTTCGGAACGGGGGGTGGCTACACCTTC. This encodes CASSLVFGTGGGYTF.

The DNA for the CDR3 is TGTGCCAGCAGTTCTCTCGGAAGCGGGTCTGTCTACAATGAGCAGTTCTTC. It codes for CASSSLGSGSVYNEQFF. The chain joins TRBV27 to TRBJ2-1; TRBD2 might be the D (6 bases). Trimming took off 4 bases at V and 3 bases at J, with 19 bases between the two ends. This CDR3 spans 17 amino acids. Germline V gene lookup returns CDR1 MNHEY and CDR2 SMNVEV (reference sequence).

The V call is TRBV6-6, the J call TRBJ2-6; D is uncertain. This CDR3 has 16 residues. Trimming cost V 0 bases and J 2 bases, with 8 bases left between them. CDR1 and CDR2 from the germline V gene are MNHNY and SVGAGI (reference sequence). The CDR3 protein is CASSYSPGAGANVLTF. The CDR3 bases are TGTGCCAGCAGTTACTCGCCAGGCGCTGGGGCCAACGTCCTGACTTTC.

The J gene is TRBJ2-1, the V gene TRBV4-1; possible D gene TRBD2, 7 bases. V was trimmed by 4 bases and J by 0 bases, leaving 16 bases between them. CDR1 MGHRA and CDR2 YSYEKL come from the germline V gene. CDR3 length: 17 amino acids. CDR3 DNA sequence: TGCGCCAGCAGCCTCATAGGGGGGGAAAGCTCCTACAATGAGCAGTTCTTC. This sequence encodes CASSLIGGESSYNEQFF.

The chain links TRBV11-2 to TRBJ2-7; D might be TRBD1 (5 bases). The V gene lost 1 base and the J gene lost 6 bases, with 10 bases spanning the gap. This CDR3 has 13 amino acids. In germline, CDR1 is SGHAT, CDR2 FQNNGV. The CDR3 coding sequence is TGTGCCAGCAGCTTAGTTCAGGGCGGCGAGCAGTACGTC. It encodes CASSLVQGGEQYV.

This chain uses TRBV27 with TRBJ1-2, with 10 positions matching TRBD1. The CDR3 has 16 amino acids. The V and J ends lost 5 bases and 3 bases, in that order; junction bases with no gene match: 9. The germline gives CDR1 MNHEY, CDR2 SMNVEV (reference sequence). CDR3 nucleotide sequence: TGTGCCAGCAGTGTCCGGGACAGGGGAATCTACTATGGCTACACCTTC. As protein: CASSVRDRGIYYGYTF.

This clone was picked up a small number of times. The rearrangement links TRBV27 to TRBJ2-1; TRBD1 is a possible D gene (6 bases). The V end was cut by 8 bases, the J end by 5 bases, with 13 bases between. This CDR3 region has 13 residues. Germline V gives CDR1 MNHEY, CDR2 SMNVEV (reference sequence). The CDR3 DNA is TGTGCCAGCGCACAGCAGGGGAACAATGAGCAGTTCTTC. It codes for CASAQQGNNEQFF.

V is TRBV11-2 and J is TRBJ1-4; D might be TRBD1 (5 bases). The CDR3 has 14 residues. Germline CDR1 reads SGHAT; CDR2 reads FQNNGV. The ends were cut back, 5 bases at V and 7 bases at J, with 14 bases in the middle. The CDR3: CASSGVGGTEKLFF. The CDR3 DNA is TGTGCCAGCAGCGGGGTGGGGGGGACTGAAAAACTGTTTTTT.